This record covers a single TCR beta chain. The antigen remains unidentified. The entry originates in a study of cytomegalovirus exposure and HLA in healthy donors. The study's findings and limits: The study listed 164 cytomegalovirus-associated TCR beta chains. In the 120 validation repertoires, about 94% of cluster scores exceeded 0, per a later analysis.

V gave up 1 base and J gave up 3 bases; unmatched junction bases: 7. This CDR3 is built from 16 residues. Germline CDR1 reads SEHNR; CDR2 reads FQNEAQ (reference sequence). Using immunoSEQ multiplex PCR, the repertoire was profiled, and TCRdb retains in-frame clones only, with some absent. This sample has around 250,000 clones, with roughly 89% found just once. The sequencing input was PBMCs. The chain employs TRBV7-9 and TRBJ2-3, with TRBD2 identical over 7 bases. The TCR comes from a woman under 30 in good health and CMV-seronegative. The CDR3 DNA follows: TGTGCCAGCAGCTTAGGTCCAGCGGGGAAAACAGATACGCAGTATTTT. Translated, it gives CASSLGPAGKTDTQYF.